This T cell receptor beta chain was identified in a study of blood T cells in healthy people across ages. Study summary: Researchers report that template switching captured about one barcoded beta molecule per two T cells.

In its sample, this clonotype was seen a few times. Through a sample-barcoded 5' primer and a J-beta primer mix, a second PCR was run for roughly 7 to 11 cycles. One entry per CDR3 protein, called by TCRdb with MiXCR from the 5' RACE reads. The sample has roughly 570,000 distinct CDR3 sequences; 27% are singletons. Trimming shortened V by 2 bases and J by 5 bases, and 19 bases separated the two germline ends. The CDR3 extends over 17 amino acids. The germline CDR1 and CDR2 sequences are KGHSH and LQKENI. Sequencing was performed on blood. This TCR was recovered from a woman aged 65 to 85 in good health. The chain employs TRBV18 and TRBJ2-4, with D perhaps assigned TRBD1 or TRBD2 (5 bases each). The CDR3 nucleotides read TGTGCCAGCTCACCAGGAGTCGGTTTACGGGACGAAAACATTCAGTACTTC. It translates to CASSPGVGLRDENIQYF. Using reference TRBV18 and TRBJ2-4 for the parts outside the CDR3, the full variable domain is NAGVMQNPRHLVRRRGQEARLRCSPMKGHSHVYWYRQLPEEGLKFMVYLQKENIIDESGMPKERFSAEFPKEGPSILRIQQVVRGDSAAYFCASSPGVGLRDENIQYFGAGTRLSVL.